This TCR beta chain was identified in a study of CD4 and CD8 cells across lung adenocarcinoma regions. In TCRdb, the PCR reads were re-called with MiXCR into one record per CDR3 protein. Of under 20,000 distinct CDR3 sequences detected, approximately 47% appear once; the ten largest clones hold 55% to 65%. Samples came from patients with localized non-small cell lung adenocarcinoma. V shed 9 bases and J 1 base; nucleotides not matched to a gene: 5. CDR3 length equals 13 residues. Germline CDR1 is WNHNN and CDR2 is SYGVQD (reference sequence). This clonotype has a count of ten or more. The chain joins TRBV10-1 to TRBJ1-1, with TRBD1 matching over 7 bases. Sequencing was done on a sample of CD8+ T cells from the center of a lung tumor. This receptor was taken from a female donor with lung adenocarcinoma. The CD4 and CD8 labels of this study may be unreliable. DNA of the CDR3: TGCGCCAGTTCGGACAGGCGGAACACTGAAGCTTTCTTT. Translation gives CASSDRRNTEAFF.